The 29 T cell receptor beta chains listed next were all sequenced from one sample in a study of vaccination and CD4 T cells after COVID-19. Treatment given: roughly 10-day PBMC culture with coronavirus spike peptide pools or control peptides (ViraFEST assay). These receptors are not linked to any known antigen. Sequencing of the DNA from cultured CD4+ T cells was carried out with the Oncomine TCR Beta short-read assay. TCRdb called the PCR reads again in MiXCR, with one record for every CDR3 protein. The sample lists about 15,000 distinct CDR3 sequences, 30% occurring once. Sequencing used cultured CD4+ T cells from blood. These receptors originate from a human donor with COVID-19.

This clonotype was observed a handful of times. The chain couples TRBV7-2 to TRBJ1-4, with 11 bases aligning to TRBD1. V gave up 10 bases and J gave up 7 bases; unmatched junction bases: 2. This CDR3 region has 12 residues. CDR1 and CDR2 (germline): SGHTA, FQGNSA. CDR3 nucleotide sequence: TGTGCCACCGGGACAGGGGGTGAAAAACTGTTTTTT. It codes for CATGTGGEKLFF.

The chain carries TRBV6-2 or TRBV6-3 and TRBJ1-2; D ambiguous. The CDR3 spans 13 residues. Germline V gene lookup returns CDR1 MNHEY and CDR2 SVGEGT. Trimming shortened V by 5 bases and J by 0 bases, and 7 bases separated the two germline ends. The CDR3 spells CASSPTANYGYTF. CDR3 in DNA: TGTGCCAGCAGTCCCACAGCTAACTATGGCTACACCTTC.

This clonotype was seen more than once but under ten times. The chain is built from TRBV6-4 and TRBJ1-6; no firm D call. Deletions cut 8 bases from V and 4 bases from J, with 9 bases between. CDR1 is MRHNA and CDR2 is SNTAGT in the germline V gene. The CDR3 is made up of 13 amino acids. CDR3 bases: TGTGCCAGCGGTCCGGAGTATAATTCACCCCTCCACTTT. Encoded protein: CASGPEYNSPLHF.

The rearrangement uses TRBV7-6 and TRBJ2-7; 7 nucleotides agree with TRBD1. J gave up 2 bases and V 5 bases, and 6 bases lay outside the gene matches. Germline assignment: CDR1 SGHVS and CDR2 FNYEAQ. The CDR3 is 14 amino acids. CDR3 in DNA: TGTGCCAGCAGCACCACCGACAGGGCCTACGAGCAGTACTTC. Residues: CASSTTDRAYEQYF.

The table lists this clonotype with a few counts. The CDR3 DNA is TGTGCCAGCACCGACAGGGGGCTGAACACTGAAGCTTTCTTT. Translated, it gives CASTDRGLNTEAFF. The rearrangement joins TRBV7-9 to TRBJ1-1, with 10 bases fitting TRBD1. The CDR3 length is 14 residues. The J segment lost 0 bases and the V segment lost 7 bases, leaving 2 bases of the junction unmatched. Per germline, CDR1 SEHNR and CDR2 FQNEAQ (reference sequence).

This clonotype was detected a few times. The V and J genes are TRBV5-4 and TRBJ2-7, with 12 bases matching TRBD1. Germline CDR1 SGHNT, CDR2 YYREEE (reference sequence). CDR3 length: 15 residues. The V gene end was trimmed by 0 bases and the J gene end by 6 bases; junction bases not matched to a gene: 4. The CDR3 nucleotides read TGTGCCAGCAGCTTGGTTGGGACAGGGGGCCTCGAGCAGTACTTC. It is translated as CASSLVGTGGLEQYF.

The V call is TRBV7-9, the J call TRBJ1-2, with TRBD1 matching 8 bases. V lost 2 bases to trimming and J lost 6 bases; unmatched junction nucleotides: 5. Germline loops: CDR1 SEHNR, CDR2 FQNEAQ (reference sequence). The CDR3 extends over 14 amino acids. The CDR3 nucleotides read TGTGCCAGCAGCTTAACCGAGACAGGGGATGGCTACACCTTC. Translated, it gives CASSLTETGDGYTF. Together with reference TRBV7-9 and TRBJ1-2, the CDR3 gives the full variable domain: DTGVSQNPRHKITKRGQNVTFRCDPISEHNRLYWYRQTLGQGPEFLTYFQNEAQLEKSRLLSDRFSAERPKGSFSTLEIQRTEQGDSAMYLCASSLTETGDGYTFGSGTRLTVV.

This clonotype has a handful of counts. The V call is TRBV20-1, the J call TRBJ1-2; unclear D gene. The germline CDR1 and CDR2 sequences are DFQATT and SNEGSKA (reference sequence). The germline V and J ends were trimmed by 1 base and 8 bases, with 8 bases remaining between them. The CDR3 is made up of 11 amino acids. The CDR3 DNA reads TGCAGTGCTAGAGTGCGCAGCGGCTACACCTTC. Protein product: CSARVRSGYTF.

This sequence joins TRBV6-1 and TRBJ2-3; 11 bases are shared with TRBD2. Trimming removed 0 bases from V and 4 bases from J; junction bases left unmatched: 6. CDR3 size: 17 residues. Germline loops: CDR1 MNHNS, CDR2 SASEGT. CDR3 bases: TGTGCCAGCAGTGAAGCTGGGCTAGCGGGGGGCTCAGATACGCAGTATTTT. Translation gives CASSEAGLAGGSDTQYF.

This clonotype came up a few times. This rearrangement joins TRBV19 to TRBJ2-2; D unresolved. The CDR3 contains 11 residues. Germline CDR1 is LNHDA and CDR2 is SQIVND (reference sequence). Between the trimmed V and J ends, which lost 8 bases and 3 bases, there was a span of 4 bases. This chain's CDR3 is CASHYTGELFF. DNA of the CDR3: TGTGCCAGTCACTACACCGGGGAGCTGTTTTTT.

In its sample, this clonotype was seen a few times. This sequence joins TRBV6-5 and TRBJ2-3; weak D call: TRBD2 (6 bases). In germline, CDR1 is MNHEY, CDR2 SVGAGI. The CDR3 is made up of 13 amino acids. V lost 0 bases and J lost 8, with 9 bases in between. In DNA form, the CDR3 reads TGTGCCAGCAGTTACTCGAAGGAGGGTACGCAGTATTTT. Amino acid sequence: CASSYSKEGTQYF.

This clonotype was seen more than once but under ten times. CDR3 DNA sequence: TGTGCCACCAGAGATACATGGGGGCGCGAGCAGTACTTC. It is translated as CATRDTWGREQYF. This sequence joins TRBV15 and TRBJ2-7; D is perhaps TRBD1 (6 bases). V shed 6 bases and J shed 6 bases, with 15 bases lying between them. This CDR3 comprises 13 residues. Germline V lookup: CDR1 LNHNV, CDR2 YYDKDF (reference sequence).

The chain combines TRBV12-3 or TRBV12-4 with TRBJ2-2, with 7 nucleotides matching TRBD1. The CDR3 is made up of 16 amino acids. V lost 3 bases, J lost 7 bases, and 11 bases stayed unmatched. The CDR3 nucleotides read TGTGCCAGCAGTTTGGGAACAGGGGCGAATAGCGGGGAGCTGTTTTTT. Protein sequence: CASSLGTGANSGELFF.

The CDR3 is CATSGDRGGQETQYF. The CDR3 nucleotides read TGTGCCACCAGTGGAGACAGGGGCGGTCAAGAGACCCAGTACTTC. V and J are TRBV24-1 and TRBJ2-5, with 8 positions matching TRBD1. J lost 2 bases, V lost 5 bases, and 6 bases had no gene match. From germline, CDR1 is KGHDR and CDR2 SFDVKD. The CDR3 runs to 15 residues.

The chain has TRBV7-8 and TRBJ2-3; possibly TRBD1 or TRBD2 for D (6 bases each). The germline V gene encodes CDR1 SGHVS and CDR2 FQNEAQ. The CDR3 spans 15 residues. The V gene lost 4 bases and the J gene lost 6 bases, with 17 bases spanning the gap. The CDR3 loop is CASSSQTGGRDTQYF. The CDR3 DNA follows: TGTGCCAGCAGCTCGCAGACCGGGGGCCGGGATACGCAGTATTTT.

The CDR3 region has the DNA TGTGCCAGCAGCTTTAGTGACAGGGTCACCGGGGAGCTGTTTTTT. Its translation: CASSFSDRVTGELFF. The V gene is TRBV5-4, the J gene TRBJ2-2; 7 nucleotides match TRBD1. CDR3 length: 15 amino acids. CDR1 is SGHNT and CDR2 is YYREEE in the germline V gene (reference sequence). V lost 2 bases and J lost 4; bases outside the gene matches: 5.

This clonotype has more than one count but fewer than ten. This chain uses TRBV6-4 with TRBJ1-5; TRBD1 is a possible D gene (5 bases). The germline V and J ends were trimmed by 0 bases and 3 bases, with 12 bases remaining between them. CDR1 and CDR2 from the germline V gene are MRHNA and SNTAGT. This CDR3 has 16 amino acids. The CDR3 is CASSDSRDATNQPQHF. The CDR3 coding sequence is TGTGCCAGCAGTGACTCTCGGGACGCAACCAATCAGCCCCAGCATTTT.

This clonotype appeared a few times. This chain links TRBV6-1 with TRBJ2-4; 9 bases align to TRBD1. Per the germline V gene, CDR1 is MNHNS and CDR2 is SASEGT. The V and J ends lost 2 bases and 2 bases, in that order; junction bases with no gene match: 10. The CDR3 has 18 amino acids. The CDR3 spells CASSEYRTGAPPKNIQYF. The CDR3 DNA reads as TGTGCCAGCAGTGAATATCGGACAGGGGCGCCCCCCAAAAACATTCAGTACTTC.

The chain employs TRBV5-6 and TRBJ2-5; 8 bases agree with TRBD2. J was trimmed by 0 bases and V by 4 bases; bases with no gene match: 5. Germline V gene lookup returns CDR1 SGHDT and CDR2 YYEEEE. CDR3 size: 15 residues. This CDR3 reads CASSRRGVYQETQYF. As DNA, the CDR3 is TGTGCCAGCAGCCGGCGGGGGGTGTACCAAGAGACCCAGTACTTC.

CDR3 in amino acids: CASSGGGPGDGNQPQHF. For the CDR3, the DNA is TGCGCCAGCAGTGGGGGGGGGCCAGGAGATGGGAATCAGCCCCAGCATTTT. V and J are TRBV10-1 and TRBJ1-5; possibly TRBD1 for D (6 bases). Deletions cut 4 bases from V and 4 bases from J, with 20 bases between. Germline CDR1 and CDR2: WNHNN and SYGVQD (reference sequence). The CDR3 consists of 17 residues.

This clonotype was picked up a small number of times. The chain combines TRBV28 with TRBJ2-2, with D unresolved. Trimming stripped 7 bases from V and 1 base from J, with 7 bases between. CDR1 is MDHEN and CDR2 is SYDVKM in the germline V gene. The CDR3 totals 13 residues. The CDR3, as DNA: TGTGCCAGCATACGCTTGAACACCGGGGAGCTGTTTTTT. Protein sequence: CASIRLNTGELFF.

The V gene is TRBV2, the J gene TRBJ2-7, with 7 positions matching TRBD1. Germline-derived CDR1 and CDR2 are SNHLY and FYNNEI. J lost 0 bases, V lost 7 bases, and 6 bases had no gene match. The CDR3 runs to 14 residues. The CDR3 protein is CASMETGSSYEQYF. The CDR3 bases are TGTGCCAGCATGGAGACAGGGAGCTCCTACGAGCAGTACTTC.

This chain connects TRBV6-1 to TRBJ1-2, with TRBD1 matching 7 bases. V was clipped by 5 bases and J by 7 bases; unmatched bases: 13. This CDR3 has 15 amino acids. Germline V gives CDR1 MNHNS, CDR2 SASEGT. For the CDR3, the DNA is TGTGCCAGCAGTCCATTCAAGACAGGGTTTCGTGGCTACACCTTC. Translating it yields CASSPFKTGFRGYTF.

As concerns this clonotype: One end of the junction fails to match germline, which may point to a read error. The chain uses TRBV6-5 and TRBJ1-4, with TRBD1 matching over 7 bases. The CDR3 runs 17 residues. CDR1 and CDR2 from the germline V gene are MNHEY and SVGAGI. The CDR3 region has the DNA TGTGCCAGCAGTTACTCAACGACTTACAGGGGAGTAGAAAAACTCATTTTT. Amino acids: CASSYSTTYRGVEKLIF.

This clonotype was counted between two and nine times. V gene TRBV7-2 combines with J gene TRBJ2-3; D possibly corresponds to TRBD1 (5 bases). V gave up 0 bases and J gave up 6 bases, with 13 bases separating them. This CDR3 has 15 amino acids. Germline CDR1 SGHTA, CDR2 FQGNSA. The CDR3 sequence is CASSLAPVGVDTQYF. The CDR3 DNA reads as TGTGCCAGCAGCTTAGCTCCGGTAGGGGTGGATACGCAGTATTTT.

This rearrangement joins TRBV10-1 to TRBJ2-7; the D gene is possibly TRBD1 (5 bases). CDR3 length: 12 amino acids. The ends were cut back, 7 bases at V and 2 bases at J, with 9 bases in the middle. Germline V gives CDR1 WNHNN, CDR2 SYGVQD (reference sequence). CDR3 loop: CASTGHPYEQYF. In nucleotides, the CDR3 is TGCGCCAGCACAGGGCACCCCTACGAGCAGTACTTC.

This clonotype was counted only a few times. V and J are TRBV19 and TRBJ2-3; TRBD2 aligns across 10 bases. V trimming: 6 bases; J trimming: 2 bases; junction bases outside the gene matches: 5. Germline V gives CDR1 LNHDA, CDR2 SQIVND (reference sequence). This CDR3 has 15 amino acids. CDR3 loop: CASSRLAGVTDTQYF. CDR3 in DNA: TGTGCCAGTAGCCGGCTAGCGGGGGTCACAGATACGCAGTATTTT.

The rearrangement joins TRBV6-2 or TRBV6-3 to TRBJ2-7; the D is unclear. This CDR3 region has 12 residues. Looked up from germline, CDR1 is MNHEY and CDR2 is SVGEGT. Trimming shortened V by 4 bases and J by 6 bases, and 10 bases separated the two germline ends. CDR3 coding DNA: TGTGCCAGCAGTTCCTCCTCCCTCGAGCAGTACTTC. Amino acid sequence: CASSSSSLEQYF.

In this sample, this clonotype turned up a few times. The chain has TRBV19 and TRBJ1-2, with TRBD1 identical over 10 bases. Germline CDR1 LNHDA, CDR2 SQIVND (reference sequence). The ends lost 6 bases at V and 4 bases at J; junction bases unmatched: 8. CDR3 length equals 15 residues. The CDR3 loop is CASSHGTGEGYGYTF. CDR3 nucleotides: TGTGCCAGTAGCCACGGGACAGGGGAAGGCTATGGCTACACCTTC.